Each of the 26 T cell receptor beta chains below was sequenced from the same sample in a study of memory CD4+ T cells and cytomegalovirus serostatus (dated by TCRdb to about 2019). Libraries were made using the immunoSEQ multiplex PCR assay. What TCRdb holds here is the immuneACCESS table cut down to in-frame rearrangements. Part of the clones is not present; checked against another copy, under half of the missing clones reflect an unresolved V gene, and the others are unexplained. This sample lists about 80,000 clones; around 80% were detected once. In total, the top ten clones hold around 0.84% of the sample. A FACSAria II was used to sort memory CD4+ T cells, defined as single viable CD3+CD4+CD8-CD45RO+ cells. Sequencing used memory CD4+ T cells from blood. Receptors were obtained from an adult in good health and CMV-seronegative.

V and J are TRBV5-1 and TRBJ2-5; the D gene is possibly TRBD2 (5 bases). Germline values: CDR1 SGHRS, CDR2 YFSETQ. This CDR3 has 17 residues. Trimming removed 5 bases at V and 0 bases at J, with 20 bases between. CDR3 coding DNA: TGCGCCAGCAGGTCGGGATGGGTTACCGGGTACCAAGAGACCCAGTACTTC. It translates to CASRSGWVTGYQETQYF.

By share, this clone ranks as medium-sized (0.01 to 0.1%). CDR3 DNA: TGTGCCAGCAGCTTGGGGGACCGTCCGTTTGACGAGCAGTACTTC. This sequence encodes CASSLGDRPFDEQYF. The V call is TRBV5-6, the J call TRBJ2-7; D could derive from TRBD1 or TRBD2 (5 bases each). The ends were cut back, 0 bases at V and 5 bases at J, with 15 bases in the middle. This CDR3 is 15 amino acids long. Per germline, CDR1 SGHDT and CDR2 YYEEEE.

The gene calls are TRBV28 and TRBJ2-7, with D perhaps being TRBD1 or TRBD2 (5 bases each). Deletions cut 8 bases from V and 13 bases from J, with 21 bases between. The CDR3 loop spans 12 amino acids. The germline V gene encodes CDR1 MDHEN and CDR2 SYDVKM. CDR3 coding DNA: TGTGCCAGCCTAGCCGGTGGGACCTCACTTTACTTC. Protein sequence: CASLAGGTSLYF.

This chain connects TRBV7-2 to TRBJ2-7; D might be TRBD1 or TRBD2, each matching 5 bases. V was trimmed by 0 bases and J by 0 bases, leaving 18 bases between them. The CDR3 extends over 18 amino acids. Germline assignment: CDR1 SGHTA and CDR2 FQGNSA. This CDR3 is CASSLARSGPVHSYEQYF. The CDR3 DNA follows: TGTGCCAGCAGCTTAGCCCGATCGGGACCCGTCCACTCCTACGAGCAGTACTTC.

The chain couples TRBV6-5 to TRBJ2-2; D is possibly TRBD2 (6 bases). The V end was cut by 0 bases, the J end by 6 bases, with 8 bases between. The CDR3 runs to 14 residues. Looked up from germline, CDR1 is MNHEY and CDR2 is SVGAGI. This chain's CDR3 is CASSYSWGAGELFF. The CDR3, as DNA: TGTGCCAGCAGTTACTCGTGGGGGGCCGGGGAGCTGTTTTTT.

The chain links TRBV28 to TRBJ1-1, with 8 nucleotides matching TRBD1. Germline trimming cut 6 bases from V and 10 bases from J; bases unmatched to any gene: 7. Germline CDR1 MDHEN, CDR2 SYDVKM. The CDR3 is made up of 12 amino acids. In DNA form, the CDR3 reads TGTGCCAGCAGACCGGACAGGGTAAGAGCTTTCTTT. As protein: CASRPDRVRAFF.

The rearrangement links TRBV5-6 to TRBJ2-5; no clear D. Germline V gene data show CDR1 as SGHDT and CDR2 as YYEEEE. Trimming shortened V by 0 bases and J by 5 bases, and 5 bases separated the two germline ends. The CDR3 has 12 residues. CDR3 protein: CASSLVEETQYF. The CDR3 nucleotides read TGTGCCAGCAGCTTGGTGGAGGAGACCCAGTACTTC.

The rearrangement joins TRBV19 to TRBJ2-4; 9 bases align to TRBD1. V dropped 4 bases and J dropped 1; count of bases not matched to a gene: 8. This CDR3 comprises 17 residues. CDR1 LNHDA and CDR2 SQIVND come from the germline V gene (reference sequence). In nucleotides, the CDR3 is TGTGCCAGTAGTACTACAGGGGGCGTTGGCGCCAAAAACATTCAGTACTTC. Translated, it gives CASSTTGGVGAKNIQYF.

This clone has just a few counts. The genes are TRBV7-2 and TRBJ1-5, with TRBD1 as a possible D gene (6 bases). Trimming stripped 2 bases from V and 3 bases from J, with 17 bases between. Germline CDR1 SGHTA, CDR2 FQGNSA. The CDR3 is 17 residues long. The CDR3 protein is CASSLTRMGGSNQPQHF. Here the CDR3 DNA reads TGTGCCAGCAGCTTAACCCGAATGGGGGGCTCCAATCAGCCCCAGCATTTT. Based on the CDR3 plus reference TRBV7-2 and TRBJ1-5, the full variable domain is GAGVSQSPSNKVTEKGKDVELRCDPISGHTALYWYRQSLGQGLEFLIYFQGNSAPDKSGLPSDRFSAERTGGSVSTLTIQRTQQEDSAVYLCASSLTRMGGSNQPQHFGDGTRLSIL.

The rearrangement joins TRBV5-1 to TRBJ2-5, with TRBD2 identical over 10 bases. This CDR3 has 16 amino acids. Germline V gives CDR1 SGHRS, CDR2 YFSETQ. V trimming: 1 base; J trimming: 2 bases; junction bases outside the gene matches: 5. This chain's CDR3 is CASSLILAGVQETQYF. The CDR3 DNA sequence: TGCGCCAGCAGCTTGATTCTAGCGGGGGTACAAGAGACCCAGTACTTC.

This chain joins TRBV5-4 and TRBJ2-3, with 7 bases identical to TRBD2. The V gene's germline CDR1 is SGHNT and CDR2 YYREEE (reference sequence). CDR3 length: 17 residues. J was trimmed by 2 bases and V by 2 bases; bases with no gene match: 11. CDR3 coding DNA: TGTGCCAGCAGCTTCGGCGGGTCGGGGGGTTACACAGATACGCAGTATTTT. This codes for CASSFGGSGGYTDTQYF.

This rearrangement joins TRBV19 to TRBJ1-1; no reliable D call. Germline V gives CDR1 LNHDA, CDR2 SQIVND (reference sequence). V was clipped by 6 bases and J by 5 bases, with 16 bases between them. The CDR3 consists of 14 residues. As DNA, the CDR3 is TGTGCCAGTAGAGAGCAAGGGATGGGTACTGAAGCTTTCTTT. This sequence encodes CASREQGMGTEAFF. The variable domain in full, with the rest retrieved from reference TRBV19 and TRBJ1-1, is DGGITQSPKYLFRKEGQNVTLSCEQNLNHDAMYWYRQDPGQGLRLIYYSQIVNDFQKGDIAEGYSVSREKKESFPLTVTSAQKNPTAFYLCASREQGMGTEAFFGQGTRLTVV.

V and J are TRBV6-1 and TRBJ2-3, with TRBD2 identical over 7 bases. This CDR3 comprises 17 residues. The germline V gene has CDR1 MNHNS and CDR2 SASEGT. Trimming cost V 1 base and J 3 bases; bases outside gene matches: 10. CDR3 bases: TGTGCCAGCAGTGAAGTGTTAGCGGGCGACATAACAGATACGCAGTATTTT. As protein: CASSEVLAGDITDTQYF.

V gene TRBV5-1 combines with J gene TRBJ1-1; TRBD1 aligns across 7 bases. This CDR3 has 11 amino acids. V trimming: 1 base; J trimming: 11 bases; junction bases outside the gene matches: 2. The V gene's germline CDR1 is SGHRS and CDR2 YFSETQ. Here the CDR3 reads CASSLTGEAFF. The CDR3 nucleotides are TGCGCCAGCAGCTTGACAGGGGAGGCTTTCTTT.

This clone was detected only once. The V gene is TRBV7-9, the J gene TRBJ1-1; D perhaps matches TRBD1 (6 bases). This CDR3 spans 14 amino acids. Germline CDR1 and CDR2: SEHNR and FQNEAQ (reference sequence). V shed 5 bases and J shed 0 bases, with 10 bases lying between them. The CDR3 loop reads CASSPTGMNTEAFF. The CDR3, as DNA: TGTGCCAGCAGCCCCACAGGGATGAACACTGAAGCTTTCTTT.

The genes are TRBV30 and TRBJ1-2; the match to TRBD1 covers 7 bases. V lost 3 bases, J lost 10 bases, and 11 bases stayed unmatched. The CDR3 is 13 amino acids. Per the germline V gene, CDR1 is GTSNPN and CDR2 is SVGIG (reference sequence). As DNA, the CDR3 is TGTGCCTGGAGCCGGACAGGCCTCGGGGCCTACACCTTC. Its protein product is CAWSRTGLGAYTF.

The chain's CDR3 is CASSPLADTEAFF. As DNA, the CDR3 is TGTGCCAGCAGCCCACTAGCGGACACTGAAGCTTTCTTT. The chain has TRBV7-2 and TRBJ1-1; D gene unclear. V was pared by 5 bases and J by 3 bases, with 10 bases between. This CDR3 comprises 13 residues. Germline V gene data show CDR1 as SGHTA and CDR2 as FQGNSA.

The chain carries TRBV7-8 and TRBJ1-2, with 9 bases identical to TRBD1. V dropped 5 bases and J dropped 13; count of bases not matched to a gene: 8. Germline CDR1 is SGHVS and CDR2 is FQNEAQ. The CDR3 is 12 amino acids. CDR3 loop: CASSNPGQGRTF. The CDR3 coding sequence is TGTGCCAGCAGCAACCCAGGACAGGGGCGCACCTTC.

The chain carries TRBV6-1 and TRBJ1-6, with TRBD1 identical over 8 bases. The CDR3 contains 15 residues. Germline CDR1 is MNHNS and CDR2 is SASEGT. V lost 3 bases to trimming and J lost 7 bases; unmatched junction nucleotides: 5. The CDR3 DNA sequence: TGTGCCAGCAGTGATCTCAGGGGGCAAAATTCACCCCTCCACTTT. Protein sequence: CASSDLRGQNSPLHF.

The chain combines TRBV29-1 with TRBJ2-1; the match to TRBD2 covers 9 bases. The CDR3 extends over 15 amino acids. Unmatched junction bases numbered 9, after V lost 4 bases and J lost 5 bases. Germline assignment: CDR1 SQVTM and CDR2 ANQGSEA. CDR3 amino acids: CSVAPRLAEHNEQFF. The CDR3 DNA sequence: TGCAGCGTTGCCCCCCGACTAGCGGAGCACAATGAGCAGTTCTTC.

This rearrangement joins TRBV5-1 to TRBJ1-1; D is unresolved. Trimming stripped 2 bases from V and 1 base from J, with 6 bases between. Germline V CDR1 and CDR2: SGHRS, YFSETQ. The CDR3 spans 13 residues. This CDR3 is CASSFEENTEAFF. For the CDR3, the DNA is TGCGCCAGCAGCTTTGAAGAGAACACTGAAGCTTTCTTT.

This clone has only one observation. This CDR3 is also generated by other DNA sequences in the sample. V is TRBV10-3 and J is TRBJ2-7, with D maybe TRBD2 (6 bases). With 6 bases removed from V and 4 bases from J, the gap between germline ends came to 7 bases. The CDR3 length is 11 residues. The germline CDR1 and CDR2 sequences are ENHRY and SYGVKD. CDR3 DNA: TGTGCCATCAGCGGGGGATACGAGCAGTACTTC. Translated: CAISGGYEQYF.

This chain uses TRBV4-1 with TRBJ1-3; D is uncertain. V lost 0 bases and J lost 0, with 12 bases in between. CDR3 length: 17 amino acids. Germline V gene sequence: CDR1 MGHRA, CDR2 YSYEKL. CDR3 residues: CASSQDSRPISGNTIYF. CDR3 bases: TGCGCCAGCAGCCAAGATAGTAGGCCTATCTCTGGAAACACCATATATTTT.

The chain couples TRBV14 to TRBJ1-3, with 9 bases lining up with TRBD1. The germline V gene has CDR1 SGHDN and CDR2 FVKESK. This CDR3 has 15 amino acids. Trimming removed 3 bases from V and 0 bases from J; junction bases left unmatched: 0. The CDR3 nucleotides are TGTGCCAGCAGCCAGACAGGGGGCTCTGGAAACACCATATATTTT. Translating it yields CASSQTGGSGNTIYF.

The chain employs TRBV28 and TRBJ2-2; D not certain. The germline V gene encodes CDR1 MDHEN and CDR2 SYDVKM. The CDR3 totals 11 residues. V was pared by 7 bases and J by 3 bases, with 3 bases between. The CDR3 spells CASKDTGELFF. The CDR3 nucleotides are TGTGCCAGCAAGGACACCGGGGAGCTGTTTTTT.

CDR3 amino acids: CASSARSYNSPLHF. As DNA, the CDR3 is TGTGCCAGCAGTGCCAGGTCCTATAATTCACCCCTCCACTTT. The chain has TRBV6-1 and TRBJ1-6; D remains unclear. The germline CDR1 and CDR2 sequences are MNHNS and SASEGT. The length of the CDR3 is 14 residues. Trimming removed 4 bases at V and 1 base at J, with 5 bases between.